Presented here are 10 T cell receptor beta chains from one specimen sequenced in a study of shared clonotypes between healthy human individuals. This table comes from immunoSEQ multiplex PCR, and its TCRdb copy is limited to in-frame clones, with some not included. The sample records under 1,100,000 clones, more than 60% being singletons. The sequencing input was memory CD4+ T cells sorted from blood. The subset is: CD45RA-negative fraction. The receptors derive from a man aged 18 to 30 in good health.

The genes are TRBV7-2 and TRBJ2-1, with D possibly TRBD1 on 5 matching bases. V lost 0 bases and J lost 15, with 12 bases in between. Germline-derived CDR1 and CDR2 are SGHTA and FQGNSA. The CDR3 has 12 residues. CDR3 amino acids: CASSLAGHRGFF. In nucleotides, the CDR3 is TGTGCCAGCAGCTTAGCTGGACACCGCGGGTTCTTC.

A word on this clone: A much larger clone is a single base away; this may be a read error. This chain joins TRBV5-6 and TRBJ2-7; D call uncertain. CDR3 length: 13 residues. Trimming removed 2 bases from V and 0 bases from J, with 6 bases in between. Germline V gene data show CDR1 as SGHDT and CDR2 as YYEEEE. CDR3 protein: CASSLRVSYEQYF. In nucleotides, the CDR3 is TGTGCCAGCAGCTTAAGGGTCTCCTACGAGCAGTACTTC. The full variable domain, with the rest looked up from reference TRBV5-6 and TRBJ2-7, is DAGVTQSPTHLIKTRGQQVTLRCSPKSGHDTVSWYQQALGQGPQFIFQYYEEEERQRGNFPDRFSGHQFPNYSSELNVNALLLGDSALYLCASSLRVSYEQYFGPGTRLTVT.

V gene TRBV29-1 combines with J gene TRBJ1-2; D call uncertain. The V gene's germline CDR1 is SQVTM and CDR2 ANQGSEA. CDR3 size: 12 residues. V was shortened by 0 bases and J by 3 bases, with 5 bases between the two germline ends. CDR3 loop: CSVEEGYYGYTF. CDR3 nucleotides: TGCAGCGTTGAAGAAGGGTACTATGGCTACACCTTC.

The gene calls are TRBV6-5 and TRBJ2-7; no clear D gene. Germline V gene lookup returns CDR1 MNHEY and CDR2 SVGAGI. The CDR3 covers 13 residues. Deletions cut 1 base from V and 3 bases from J, with 7 bases between. The CDR3 here is CASSYFGDYEQYF. CDR3 coding DNA: TGTGCCAGCAGTTACTTTGGAGACTACGAGCAGTACTTC.

The chain uses TRBV7-9 and TRBJ2-7; 9 bases fit TRBD1. Germline V gene lookup returns CDR1 SEHNR and CDR2 FQNEAQ (reference sequence). The CDR3 spans 14 residues. The V gene end was trimmed by 5 bases and the J gene end by 3 bases; junction bases not matched to a gene: 5. The CDR3: CASSPRTGDYEQYF. The DNA for the CDR3 is TGTGCCAGCAGCCCCCGGACAGGGGACTACGAGCAGTACTTC.

The chain recombines TRBV2 with TRBJ1-1; D may be TRBD1 (6 bases). CDR3 length equals 12 residues. In germline, CDR1 is SNHLY, CDR2 FYNNEI. Trimming took off 9 bases at V and 2 bases at J, with 10 bases between the two ends. In nucleotides, the CDR3 is TGTGCCAGACAGGGCTACAACACTGAAGCTTTCTTT. As protein: CARQGYNTEAFF.

This clone was seen a single time. This chain joins TRBV5-1 and TRBJ2-7; no clear D gene. This CDR3 region has 13 residues. The ends were cut back, 10 bases at V and 0 bases at J, with 14 bases in the middle. Looked up from germline, CDR1 is SGHRS and CDR2 is YFSETQ. The CDR3 loop reads CASCPGSSYEQYF. CDR3 nucleotides: TGCGCCTCTTGTCCAGGAAGCTCCTACGAGCAGTACTTC.

The chain uses TRBV7-2 and TRBJ1-2, with 9 bases that match TRBD1. Per germline, CDR1 SGHTA and CDR2 FQGNSA. The J segment lost 2 bases and the V segment lost 5 bases, leaving 3 bases of the junction unmatched. This CDR3 is 14 amino acids long. For the CDR3, the DNA is TGTGCCAGCAGCCAGGACAGGGGCAACTATGGCTACACCTTC. Translated, it gives CASSQDRGNYGYTF.

CDR3 nucleotides: TGCGCCAGCAGCTTGTCTCTCCGGGACCCGGAGACCCAGTACTTC. This translates into CASSLSLRDPETQYF. The V and J genes are TRBV5-1 and TRBJ2-5; D is possibly TRBD1 or TRBD2 (5 bases each). With 1 base removed from V and 5 bases from J, the gap between germline ends came to 15 bases. Germline V gene sequence: CDR1 SGHRS, CDR2 YFSETQ. This CDR3 is 15 amino acids long.

The chain carries TRBV10-1 and TRBJ2-1; TRBD2 matches at 7 bases. V lost 3 bases, J lost 7 bases, and 9 bases stayed unmatched. The CDR3 contains 15 residues. Germline-derived CDR1 and CDR2 are WNHNN and SYGVQD (reference sequence). CDR3 bases: TGCGCCAGCAGTGATGGAGGGAGGGCCGGTAATGAGCAGTTCTTC. This encodes CASSDGGRAGNEQFF.